This T cell receptor (beta chain) was obtained from a study of radiotherapy plus CTLA-4 blockade in lung cancer (dated by TCRdb to 2016 to 2019). Regarding the study in general: Objective responses occurred in roughly 20% of enrolled patients, and 25% to 40% achieved disease control.

Overall results and qualifications from the work: The strongest predictors of response, as reported, were early dynamic changes in blood T cell clones along with a rise in serum interferon-beta after radiation. After treatment with radiotherapy and ipilimumab, TCR clones that came from tumors expanded in the peripheral blood.

The CDR3 spans 13 residues, from the cysteine through the phenylalanine. The sequence is cut down to CDR3 DNA, 39 bases in frame from base 1. CDR1 and CDR2 (SNHLY, FYNNEI) derive from the germline V gene. V is pared back by 7 bases and J by 5 bases, with 14 bases lying between the germline termini. In this study, focal radiation therapy paired with CTLA-4 blockade (ipilimumab) was tested in patients who had chemo-refractory metastatic non-small-cell lung cancer. Library preparation employed the immunoSEQ multiplex PCR assay. TCRdb mirrors the immuneACCESS table, restricted to in-frame sequences. Some clones are absent from its copies; in checked studies, under half trace to an unresolved V gene, and the reason for the others is unknown. This sample has more than 40,000 clones in its table, and about 67% of those were observed once. Together, the top ten hold about 23% of the sample. For this clone: The antigen this receptor binds is unknown. Per-base quality was not reported, and no clone a single base away is much larger than it.

The sequenced sample was peripheral blood, obtained from a patient treated with radiotherapy plus ipilimumab. Here the chain combines TRBV2 and TRBJ1-2, and the D gene may be TRBD1, 5 bases matching. The source is a human donor with non-small cell lung cancer who had a partial response to radiotherapy plus ipilimumab. The DNA sequence is as follows: TGTGCCAGCAATAACAGGATTTTATATGGCTACACCTTC. This codes for CASNNRILYGYTF.